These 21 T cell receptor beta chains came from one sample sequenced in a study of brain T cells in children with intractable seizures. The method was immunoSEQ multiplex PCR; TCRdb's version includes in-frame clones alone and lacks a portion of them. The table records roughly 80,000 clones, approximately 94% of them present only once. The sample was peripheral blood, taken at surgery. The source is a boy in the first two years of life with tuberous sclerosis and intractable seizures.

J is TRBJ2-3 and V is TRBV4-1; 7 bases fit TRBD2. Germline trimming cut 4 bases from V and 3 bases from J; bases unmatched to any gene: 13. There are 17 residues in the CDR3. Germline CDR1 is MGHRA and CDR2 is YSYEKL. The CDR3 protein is CASSPSGGTLATDTQYF. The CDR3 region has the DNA TGCGCCAGCAGCCCGTCCGGGGGGACCCTAGCAACAGATACGCAGTATTTT.

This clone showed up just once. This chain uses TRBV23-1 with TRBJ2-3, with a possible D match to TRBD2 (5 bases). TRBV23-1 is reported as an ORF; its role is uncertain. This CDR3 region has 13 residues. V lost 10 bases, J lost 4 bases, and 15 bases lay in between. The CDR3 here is CATPPGVPDTQYF. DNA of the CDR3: TGCGCCACCCCCCCCGGGGTCCCAGATACGCAGTATTTT.

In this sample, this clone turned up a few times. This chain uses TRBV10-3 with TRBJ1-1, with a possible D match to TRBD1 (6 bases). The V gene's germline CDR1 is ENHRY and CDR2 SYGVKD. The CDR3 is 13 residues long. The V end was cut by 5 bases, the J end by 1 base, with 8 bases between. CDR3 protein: CAISSTGNTEAFF. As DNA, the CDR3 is TGTGCCATCAGTTCGACAGGGAACACTGAAGCTTTCTTT.

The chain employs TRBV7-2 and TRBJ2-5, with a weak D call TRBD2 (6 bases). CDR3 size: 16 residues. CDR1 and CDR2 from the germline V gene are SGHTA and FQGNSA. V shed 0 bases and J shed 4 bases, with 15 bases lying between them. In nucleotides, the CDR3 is TGTGCCAGCAGCTTAGCTGGACTACCCACGGGAGAGACCCAGTACTTC. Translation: CASSLAGLPTGETQYF.

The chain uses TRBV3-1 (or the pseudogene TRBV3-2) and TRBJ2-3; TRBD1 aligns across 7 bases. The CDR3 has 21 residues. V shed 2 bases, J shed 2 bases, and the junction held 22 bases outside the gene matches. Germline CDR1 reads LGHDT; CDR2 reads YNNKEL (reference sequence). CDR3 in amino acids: CASSQKWDRDECKRDTDTQYF. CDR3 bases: TGTGCCAGCAGCCAAAAGTGGGACAGAGATGAATGCAAGAGGGACACAGATACGCAGTATTTT.

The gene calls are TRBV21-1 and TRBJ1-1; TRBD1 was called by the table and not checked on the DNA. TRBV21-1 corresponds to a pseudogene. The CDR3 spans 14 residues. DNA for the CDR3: TGTGCCAGCAGCCTCCGTAAACAGAACACTGAAGCTTTCTTT. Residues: CASSLRKQNTEAFF.

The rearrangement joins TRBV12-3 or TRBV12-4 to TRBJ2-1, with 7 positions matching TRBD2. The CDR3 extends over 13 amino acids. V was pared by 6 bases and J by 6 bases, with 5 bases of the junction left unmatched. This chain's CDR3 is CASSRDYSNEQFF. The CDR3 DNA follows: TGTGCCAGCAGCAGGGACTACAGCAATGAGCAGTTCTTC.

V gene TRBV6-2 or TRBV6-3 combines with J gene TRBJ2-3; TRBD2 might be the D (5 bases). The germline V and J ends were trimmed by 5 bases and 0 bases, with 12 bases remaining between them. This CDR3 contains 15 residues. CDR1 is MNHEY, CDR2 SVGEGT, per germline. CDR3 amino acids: CASSRPRGSTDTQYF. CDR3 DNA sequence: TGTGCCAGCAGTCGCCCCAGAGGGAGCACAGATACGCAGTATTTT.

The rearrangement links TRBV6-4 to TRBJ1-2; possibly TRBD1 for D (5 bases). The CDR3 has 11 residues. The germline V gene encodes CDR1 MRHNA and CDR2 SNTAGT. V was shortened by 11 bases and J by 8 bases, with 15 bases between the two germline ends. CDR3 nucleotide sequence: TGTGCCCGGGGGAGGGGAGGAGGCTACACCTTC. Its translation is CARGRGGGYTF.

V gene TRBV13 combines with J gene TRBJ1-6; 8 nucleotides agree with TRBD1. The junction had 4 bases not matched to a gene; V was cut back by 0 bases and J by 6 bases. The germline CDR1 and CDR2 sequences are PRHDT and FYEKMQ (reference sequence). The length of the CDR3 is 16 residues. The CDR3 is CASSLGRGLFNSPLHF. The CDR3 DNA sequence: TGTGCCAGCAGCTTAGGCAGGGGGCTTTTTAATTCACCCCTCCACTTT. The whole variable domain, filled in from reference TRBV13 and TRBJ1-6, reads AAGVIQSPRHLIKEKRETATLKCYPIPRHDTVYWYQQGPGQDPQFLISFYEKMQSDKGSIPDRFSAQQFSDYHSELNMSSLELGDSALYFCASSLGRGLFNSPLHFGNGTRLTVT.

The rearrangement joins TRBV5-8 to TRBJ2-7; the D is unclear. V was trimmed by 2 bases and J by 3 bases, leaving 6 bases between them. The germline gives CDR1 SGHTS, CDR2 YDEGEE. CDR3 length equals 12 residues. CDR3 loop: CASSLDNYEQYF. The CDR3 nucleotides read TGTGCCAGCAGCTTAGACAACTACGAGCAGTACTTC.

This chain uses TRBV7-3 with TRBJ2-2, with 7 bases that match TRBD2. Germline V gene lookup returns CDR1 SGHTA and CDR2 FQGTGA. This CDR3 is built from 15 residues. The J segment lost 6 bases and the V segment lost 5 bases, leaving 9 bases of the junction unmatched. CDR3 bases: TGTGCCAGCAGCGCCGAAGAGGGGAGGGCCGGGGAGCTGTTTTTT. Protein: CASSAEEGRAGELFF.

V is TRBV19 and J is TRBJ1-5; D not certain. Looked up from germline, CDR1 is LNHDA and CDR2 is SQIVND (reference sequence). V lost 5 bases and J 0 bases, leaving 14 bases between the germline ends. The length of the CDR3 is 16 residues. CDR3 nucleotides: TGTGCCAGTAGTCCCTCGAGCAGTATTAGCAATCAGCCCCAGCATTTT. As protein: CASSPSSSISNQPQHF.

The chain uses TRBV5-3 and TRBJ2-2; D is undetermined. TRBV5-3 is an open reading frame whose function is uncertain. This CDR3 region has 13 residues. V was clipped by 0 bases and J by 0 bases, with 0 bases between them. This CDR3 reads CARSLANTGELFF. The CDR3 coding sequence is TGTGCCAGAAGCTTGGCGAACACCGGGGAGCTGTTTTTT.

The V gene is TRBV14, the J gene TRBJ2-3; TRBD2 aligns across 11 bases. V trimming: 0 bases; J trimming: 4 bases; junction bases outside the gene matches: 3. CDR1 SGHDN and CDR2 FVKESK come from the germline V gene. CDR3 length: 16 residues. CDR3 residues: CASSQDLAGGADTQYF. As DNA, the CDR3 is TGTGCCAGCAGCCAAGATCTAGCGGGGGGTGCAGATACGCAGTATTTT.

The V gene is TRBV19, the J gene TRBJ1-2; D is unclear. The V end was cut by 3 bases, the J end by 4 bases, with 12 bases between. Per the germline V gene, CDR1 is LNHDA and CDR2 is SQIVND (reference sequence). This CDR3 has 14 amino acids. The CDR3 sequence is CASSMPGRAYGYTF. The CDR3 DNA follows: TGTGCCAGTAGTATGCCTGGACGGGCCTATGGCTACACCTTC. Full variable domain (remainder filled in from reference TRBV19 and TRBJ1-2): DGGITQSPKYLFRKEGQNVTLSCEQNLNHDAMYWYRQDPGQGLRLIYYSQIVNDFQKGDIAEGYSVSREKKESFPLTVTSAQKNPTAFYLCASSMPGRAYGYTFGSGTRLTVV.

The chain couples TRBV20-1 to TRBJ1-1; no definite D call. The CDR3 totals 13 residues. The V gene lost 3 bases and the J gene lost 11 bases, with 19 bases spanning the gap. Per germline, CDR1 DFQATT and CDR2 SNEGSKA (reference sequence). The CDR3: CSASIIEPLGAFF. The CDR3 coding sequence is TGCAGTGCTAGTATCATCGAACCTCTGGGGGCTTTCTTT.

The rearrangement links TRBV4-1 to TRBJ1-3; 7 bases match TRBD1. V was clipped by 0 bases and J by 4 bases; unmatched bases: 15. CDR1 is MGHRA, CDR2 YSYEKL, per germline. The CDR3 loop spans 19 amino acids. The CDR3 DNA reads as TGCGCCAGCAGCCAAGATCGGTTAGGCAGGGGGTCGATCGGAAACACCATATATTTT. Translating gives CASSQDRLGRGSIGNTIYF.

The CDR3 protein is CASSPGTARGNYGYTF. CDR3 DNA sequence: TGCGCCAGCAGCCCCGGGACAGCGCGAGGAAACTATGGCTACACCTTC. J is TRBJ1-2 and V is TRBV4-1; TRBD1 aligns across 7 bases. Trimming cost V 4 bases and J 2 bases; bases outside gene matches: 10. Germline values: CDR1 MGHRA, CDR2 YSYEKL. The CDR3 sequence is 16 residues long.

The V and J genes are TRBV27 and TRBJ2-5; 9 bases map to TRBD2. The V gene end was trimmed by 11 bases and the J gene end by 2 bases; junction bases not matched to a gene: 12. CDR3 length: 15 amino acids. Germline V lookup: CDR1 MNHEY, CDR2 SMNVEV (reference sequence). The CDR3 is CAVRFSGSRQETQYF. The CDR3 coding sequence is TGTGCCGTGCGCTTTAGCGGGAGTCGTCAAGAGACCCAGTACTTC.

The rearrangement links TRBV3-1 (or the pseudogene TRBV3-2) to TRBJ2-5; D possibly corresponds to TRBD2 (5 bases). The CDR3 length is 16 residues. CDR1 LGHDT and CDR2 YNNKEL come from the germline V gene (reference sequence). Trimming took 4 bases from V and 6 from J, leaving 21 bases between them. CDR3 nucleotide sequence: TGTGCCAGCAGCCCCCCCCCTGGTCGAGGGTGGCAGACCCAGTACTTC. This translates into CASSPPPGRGWQTQYF.